This T cell receptor beta chain was documented in a study of technical replicates of blood from a handful of donors. Generated by immunoSEQ multiplex PCR, the TCRdb table keeps only in-frame clones and is missing some. The sample has about 44,000 clones; 90% to 97% are singletons. This clonotype was sampled from a human donor in good health. The sample consisted of T cells isolated from PBMCs.

The CDR3 region is CASSGPGTGTYEQYF. The CDR3 DNA reads TGTGCCAGCAGCGGGCCCGGGACAGGCACCTACGAGCAGTACTTC. The V call is TRBV11-3, the J call TRBJ2-7; 8 positions match TRBD1. Germline CDR1 is SGHNT and CDR2 is YENEEA. V was clipped by 5 bases and J by 2 bases; unmatched bases: 8. This CDR3 region has 15 residues.